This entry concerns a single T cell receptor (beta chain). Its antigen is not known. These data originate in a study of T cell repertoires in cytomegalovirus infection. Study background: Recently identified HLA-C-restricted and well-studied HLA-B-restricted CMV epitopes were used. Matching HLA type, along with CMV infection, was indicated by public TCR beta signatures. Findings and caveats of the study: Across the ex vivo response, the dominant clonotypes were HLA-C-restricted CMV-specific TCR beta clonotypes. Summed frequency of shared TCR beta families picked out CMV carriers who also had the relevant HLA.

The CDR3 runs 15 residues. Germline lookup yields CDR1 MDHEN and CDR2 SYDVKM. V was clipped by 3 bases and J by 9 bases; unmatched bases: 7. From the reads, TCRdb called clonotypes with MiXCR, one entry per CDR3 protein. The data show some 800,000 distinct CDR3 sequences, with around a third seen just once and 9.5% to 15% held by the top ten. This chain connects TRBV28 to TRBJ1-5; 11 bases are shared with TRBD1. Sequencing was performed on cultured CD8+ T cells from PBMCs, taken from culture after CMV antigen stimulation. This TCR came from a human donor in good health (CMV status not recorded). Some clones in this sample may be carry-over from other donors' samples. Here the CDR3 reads CASSLDRGRIPPQHF. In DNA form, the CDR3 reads TGTGCCAGCAGTTTGGACAGGGGGCGGATTCCGCCCCAGCATTTT.